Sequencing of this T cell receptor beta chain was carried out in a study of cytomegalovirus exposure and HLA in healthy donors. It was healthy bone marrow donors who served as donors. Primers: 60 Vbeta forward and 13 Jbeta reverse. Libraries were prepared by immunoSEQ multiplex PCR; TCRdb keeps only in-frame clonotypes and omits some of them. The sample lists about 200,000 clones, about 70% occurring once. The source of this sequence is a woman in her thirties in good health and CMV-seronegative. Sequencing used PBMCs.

Written as DNA, the CDR3 is TGTGCCAGCAGCCTATCGGAAACAGGGGATCCCGGGGAGCTGTTTTTT. Its protein is CASSLSETGDPGELFF. V gene TRBV7-9 combines with J gene TRBJ2-2; 7 bases match TRBD1. V gave up 5 bases and J gave up 6 bases; unmatched junction bases: 12. The CDR3 has 16 residues. The germline V gene encodes CDR1 SEHNR and CDR2 FQNEAQ (reference sequence).